Presented here are 25 T cell receptor beta chains from one specimen sequenced in a study of lymphopenia after photon versus proton radiotherapy. Sequenced by immunoSEQ multiplex PCR; TCRdb stores in-frame clones only, minus some. The sample includes about 64,000 clones, approximately 86% of them seen just once. The input for sequencing was peripheral blood, taken from a patient treated with proton-based radiotherapy. The receptor set was obtained from a man older than 75 with esophageal cancer.

The chain links TRBV27 to TRBJ2-1; D possibly corresponds to TRBD2 (7 bases). Germline CDR1 and CDR2: MNHEY and SMNVEV (reference sequence). V was shortened by 3 bases and J by 8 bases, with 14 bases between the two germline ends. The length of the CDR3 is 14 residues. The CDR3 sequence is CASSFGRGVDEQFF. CDR3 bases: TGTGCCAGCAGTTTTGGGAGGGGGGTCGATGAGCAGTTCTTC.

This chain uses TRBV19 with TRBJ1-5, with D hard to call. CDR1 and CDR2 (germline): LNHDA, SQIVND (reference sequence). The CDR3 loop spans 13 amino acids. Trimming removed 3 bases from V and 2 bases from J, with 5 bases in between. The CDR3 spells CASSIGGNQPQHF. The CDR3 DNA reads TGTGCCAGTAGTATCGGCGGCAATCAGCCCCAGCATTTT.

V usage is TRBV29-1 and J usage is TRBJ2-3; D gene uncertain. V dropped 3 bases and J dropped 8 bases, with 6 bases sitting between them. Per germline, CDR1 SQVTM and CDR2 ANQGSEA. This CDR3 has 10 residues. CDR3 amino acids: CSVDTSTQYF. CDR3 DNA: TGCAGCGTTGATACTTCTACGCAGTATTTT.

The chain is built from TRBV14 and TRBJ2-7; D unclear. Trimming took 0 bases from V and 3 from J, leaving 6 bases between them. The CDR3 consists of 13 residues. Germline values: CDR1 SGHDN, CDR2 FVKESK. CDR3 nucleotides: TGTGCCAGCAGCCAAGACTGGAACTACGAGCAGTACTTC. Its protein product is CASSQDWNYEQYF.

The chain joins TRBV12-5 to TRBJ2-7; D is perhaps TRBD2 (5 bases). Germline values: CDR1 LGHNT, CDR2 FRNRAP. The CDR3 covers 14 residues. Deletions cut 0 bases from V and 9 bases from J, with 15 bases between. CDR3 coding DNA: TGTGCTAGTGGTTTGGTACCGGAGGATCGGGGGCAGTACTTC. This encodes CASGLVPEDRGQYF. Variable domain in full (rest from reference TRBV12-5 and TRBJ2-7): DARVTQTPRHKVTEMGQEVTMRCQPILGHNTVFWYRQTMMQGLELLAYFRNRAPLDDSGMPKDRFSAEMPDATLATLKIQPSEPRDSAVYFCASGLVPEDRGQYFGPGTRLTVT.

V usage is TRBV5-6 and J usage is TRBJ1-2; D is possibly TRBD1 (5 bases). CDR1 is SGHDT, CDR2 YYEEEE, per germline. V was pared by 0 bases and J by 3 bases, with 12 bases between. The CDR3 contains 15 residues. The CDR3 sequence is CASSLVGHGDYGYTF. The CDR3 DNA follows: TGTGCCAGCAGCTTGGTAGGACACGGGGACTATGGCTACACCTTC.

This chain uses TRBV5-1 with TRBJ2-3; 7 bases map to TRBD2. Trimming took 0 bases from V and 0 from J; bases not matched to a gene: 7. The CDR3 length is 17 residues. CDR1 is SGHRS and CDR2 is YFSETQ in the germline V gene. The CDR3 loop is CASSLEPSGASTDTQYF. Here the CDR3 DNA reads TGCGCCAGCAGCTTGGAACCTAGCGGTGCTAGCACAGATACGCAGTATTTT.

The V call is TRBV30, the J call TRBJ1-2; no clear D. Trimming removed 6 bases at V and 8 bases at J, with 19 bases between. Germline V gives CDR1 GTSNPN, CDR2 SVGIG (reference sequence). The CDR3 is 13 residues long. The CDR3 sequence is CACRRGGSEGYTF. The CDR3 nucleotides read TGTGCCTGTCGGAGAGGAGGTTCCGAGGGCTACACCTTC.

The chain carries TRBV5-6 and TRBJ2-7, with 12 bases that match TRBD2. V trimming: 4 bases; J trimming: 3 bases; junction bases outside the gene matches: 2. The length of the CDR3 is 14 residues. Germline lookup yields CDR1 SGHDT and CDR2 YYEEEE. The CDR3 bases are TGTGCCAGCAGCCCACTAGCGGGGGGCTACGAGCAGTACTTC. It translates to CASSPLAGGYEQYF.

CDR3 DNA sequence: TGTGCCAGCAGCTTGGAAGGGATTCGAGGAAGGATAAATGGCTACACCTTC. This sequence encodes CASSLEGIRGRINGYTF. The chain recombines TRBV5-4 with TRBJ1-2, with D uncertain. V lost 0 bases to trimming and J lost 6 bases, with 21 bases between them. The CDR3 loop spans 17 amino acids. The germline gives CDR1 SGHNT, CDR2 YYREEE (reference sequence). The full variable domain, with the rest looked up from reference TRBV5-4 and TRBJ1-2, is ETGVTQSPTHLIKTRGQQVTLRCSSQSGHNTVSWYQQALGQGPQFIFQYYREEENGRGNFPPRFSGLQFPNYSSELNVNALELDDSALYLCASSLEGIRGRINGYTFGSGTRLTVV.

This chain uses TRBV11-2 with TRBJ2-2; D possibly uses TRBD1 or TRBD2 (6 bases each). Looked up from germline, CDR1 is SGHAT and CDR2 is FQNNGV. The CDR3 has 16 residues. V lost 1 base to trimming and J lost 1 base, with 10 bases between them. CDR3 sequence: CASSLVGGRNTGELFF. CDR3 sequence (DNA): TGTGCCAGCAGCTTAGTGGGGGGCAGGAACACCGGGGAGCTGTTTTTT.

This clone was seen just once. The chain is built from TRBV6-6 and TRBJ2-7, with D uncertain. The CDR3 length is 12 residues. Germline CDR1 MNHNY, CDR2 SVGAGI (reference sequence). Trimming removed 5 bases from V and 5 bases from J, with 10 bases in between. This CDR3 is CASSPTRNEQYF. In nucleotides, the CDR3 is TGTGCCAGCAGTCCCACCCGTAACGAGCAGTACTTC.

The chain couples TRBV23-1 to TRBJ1-1, with 7 positions matching TRBD1. TRBV23-1 is treated as an ORF (open reading frame) with a function not yet certain. CDR3 size: 12 residues. J gave up 5 bases and V 11 bases, and 8 bases lay outside the gene matches. The CDR3 sequence is CALYRGWTEAFF. Here the CDR3 DNA reads TGCGCCCTTTACAGGGGTTGGACTGAAGCTTTCTTT.

The chain uses TRBV5-4 and TRBJ2-3; a possible D gene is TRBD2 (6 bases). This CDR3 spans 15 amino acids. V gave up 3 bases and J gave up 7 bases, with 18 bases separating them. Germline V gene lookup returns CDR1 SGHNT and CDR2 YYREEE (reference sequence). The CDR3 nucleotides are TGTGCCAGCAGCTCGGTGGGGGGTCGGGGGTATACGCAGTATTTT. Translated: CASSSVGGRGYTQYF.

V is TRBV7-2 and J is TRBJ2-1; TRBD2 matches at 9 bases. CDR1 is SGHTA, CDR2 FQGNSA, per germline. With V trimmed by 4 bases and J by 8 bases, 6 bases remained unmatched. The CDR3 spans 14 residues. This CDR3 is CASSSGLAVDEQFF. The CDR3 DNA is TGTGCCAGCAGCTCGGGACTAGCAGTGGATGAGCAGTTCTTC.

The gene calls are TRBV20-1 and TRBJ2-7; D gene ambiguous. Germline CDR1 DFQATT, CDR2 SNEGSKA (reference sequence). With 4 bases removed from V and 7 bases from J, the gap between germline ends came to 11 bases. CDR3 size: 11 residues. The CDR3 DNA reads TGCAGTGCTATACTGGGTCGGGAGCAGTACTTC. It encodes CSAILGREQYF.

V gene TRBV18 combines with J gene TRBJ1-5; TRBD1 might be the D (6 bases). CDR1 and CDR2 (germline): KGHSH, LQKENI. The V end lost 2 bases, the J end lost 5 bases, and 13 bases lay between the germline ends. This CDR3 region has 15 residues. DNA of the CDR3: TGTGCCAGCTCACCAACGTGGGGGGCCGATCAGCCCCAGCATTTT. Protein sequence: CASSPTWGADQPQHF.

The chain links TRBV5-1 to TRBJ2-7, with D possibly TRBD2 on 5 matching bases. The CDR3 sequence is 12 residues long. Per germline, CDR1 SGHRS and CDR2 YFSETQ. V gave up 5 bases and J gave up 7 bases, with 13 bases separating them. DNA for the CDR3: TGCGCCAGCAGAGACTCAACGGGGGAGCAGTACTTC. Amino acids: CASRDSTGEQYF.

This clone has a single count. The V and J genes are TRBV14 and TRBJ1-1, with D perhaps matching TRBD1 (6 bases). There are 16 residues in the CDR3. The V gene's germline CDR1 is SGHDN and CDR2 FVKESK. V lost 1 base and J lost 0, with 12 bases in between. The CDR3 protein is CASSQGGGTLNTEAFF. As DNA, the CDR3 is TGTGCCAGCAGCCAAGGAGGCGGGACATTGAACACTGAAGCTTTCTTT.

J is TRBJ1-4 and V is TRBV5-4; unclear D gene. This CDR3 comprises 13 residues. Germline CDR1 SGHNT, CDR2 YYREEE (reference sequence). Deletions cut 0 bases from V and 7 bases from J, with 7 bases between. CDR3 residues: CASSLVGSEKLFF. The CDR3 DNA follows: TGTGCCAGCAGCTTGGTCGGGAGTGAAAAACTGTTTTTT.

V and J are TRBV5-4 and TRBJ1-1; D is perhaps TRBD1 (6 bases). V lost 0 bases to trimming and J lost 1 base, with 7 bases between them. CDR3 length: 14 residues. Germline assignment: CDR1 SGHNT and CDR2 YYREEE (reference sequence). CDR3 residues: CASSLVGGNTEAFF. CDR3 DNA: TGTGCCAGCAGCTTGGTAGGGGGGAACACTGAAGCTTTCTTT.

This sequence joins TRBV6-1 and TRBJ2-5; maybe TRBD2 (6 bases). The length of the CDR3 is 11 residues. V dropped 4 bases and J dropped 10 bases, with 10 bases sitting between them. CDR1 is MNHNS, CDR2 SASEGT, per germline. CDR3 in DNA: TGTGCCAGCAGTGGGTGGACTAACCAGTACTTC. The encoded protein is CASSGWTNQYF.

This chain connects TRBV5-1 to TRBJ2-1, with 12 bases fitting TRBD2. This CDR3 is built from 15 residues. Per the germline V gene, CDR1 is SGHRS and CDR2 is YFSETQ. V was clipped by 4 bases and J by 5 bases; unmatched bases: 4. The CDR3 nucleotides are TGCGCCAGCAGCCAAAGGACTAGCGGGGACAATGAGCAGTTCTTC. Its translation: CASSQRTSGDNEQFF. Full variable domain (rest looked up from reference TRBV5-1 and TRBJ2-1): KAGVTQTPRYLIKTRGQQVTLSCSPISGHRSVSWYQQTPGQGLQFLFEYFSETQRNKGNFPGRFSGRQFSNSRSEMNVSTLELGDSALYLCASSQRTSGDNEQFFGPGTRLTVL.

The chain couples TRBV18 to TRBJ2-3, with D possibly being TRBD2 (5 bases). CDR1 KGHSH and CDR2 LQKENI come from the germline V gene. This CDR3 contains 16 residues. V was pared by 1 base and J by 3 bases, with 14 bases between. The CDR3 DNA sequence: TGTGCCAGCTCACCACGCGCGGAGGCCCCGACAGATACGCAGTATTTT. It is translated as CASSPRAEAPTDTQYF.

V and J are TRBV27 and TRBJ2-7; D might be TRBD1 or TRBD2, each matching 6 bases. Trimming cost V 3 bases and J 0 bases, with 9 bases left between them. Germline V gene lookup returns CDR1 MNHEY and CDR2 SMNVEV (reference sequence). The CDR3 is 14 amino acids. CDR3 DNA: TGTGCCAGCAGTTTTGGGGGGCCCTCCTACGAGCAGTACTTC. It is translated as CASSFGGPSYEQYF.